The clone carrying this TCR beta chain showed up many times. Its matching antigen is unknown. The sample comes from a study of identical twins. Study observations and caveats: Reduced insertions were recorded for abundant cord blood beta clonotypes, with no such pattern in memory repertoires.

Germline-derived CDR1 and CDR2 are MNHNS and SASEGT. V lost 6 bases and J lost 4; bases outside the gene matches: 9. The CDR3 is 15 amino acids. The cDNA had a unique molecular identifier and a template-switch universal primer site. TCRdb reprocessed the 5' RACE reads with MiXCR, giving one entry per CDR3 protein. The profile shows hundreds of thousands of distinct CDR3 sequences, about 18% of them singletons. These same data were also listed under a study on T cells expressing NK-cell markers. Turning to that study: Among CD8+ T cells from six donors, dominant NKG2C+ clonotypes accounted for about 1.0-7.0%. The same clonotypes also predominated in the CD3+CD56-NKG2C+ fraction of several donors.

This clonotype was sampled from a woman younger than 35 in good health. The chain couples TRBV6-1 to TRBJ1-5; 7 positions agree with TRBD1. Material: PBMCs. The DNA of the CDR3 is TGTGCCAGCAGCGTAGCTTTGACAGGGAATCAGCCCCAGCATTTT. It translates to CASSVALTGNQPQHF.